A single sample gave rise to the 16 T cell receptor beta chains below, sequenced in a study of T-cell reconstitution after alpha-beta-depleted transplantation in children. Unique molecular identifiers were incorporated during preparation of the TCRbeta library. One entry per CDR3 protein results from TCRdb running MiXCR on the PCR reads. The sample includes over 300,000 distinct CDR3 sequences, 9% to 12% seen only once; the top ten take roughly 2.5%. The sequencing here drew on PBMCs from the stem cell graft donor, taken from the stem cell graft. The source is a human donor who donated a stem cell graft to a child with acute lymphoblastic leukemia.

This clonotype was observed many times. The J gene is TRBJ1-5, the V gene TRBV10-3; D is possibly TRBD1 (5 bases). Germline CDR1 and CDR2: ENHRY and SYGVKD. V was clipped by 5 bases and J by 7 bases, with 18 bases between them. The CDR3 contains 15 residues. CDR3 sequence reads: CAISRGSSVGQPQHF. Here the CDR3 DNA reads TGTGCCATCAGTCGGGGGTCCAGCGTGGGGCAGCCCCAGCATTTT.

The rearrangement uses TRBV5-7 and TRBJ2-1; 14 bases line up with TRBD2. TRBV5-7 is an ORF for which the function is uncertain. This CDR3 comprises 20 residues. The V and J ends lost 7 bases and 6 bases, in that order; junction bases with no gene match: 21. The CDR3 sequence: CASGERGTPGLAGVRNEQFF. The CDR3 nucleotides read TGTGCCAGCGGCGAGCGGGGGACTCCGGGACTAGCGGGAGTTCGCAATGAGCAGTTCTTC.

This clonotype was observed a few times. CDR3 in amino acids: CASSLAGTSADYNEQFF. For the CDR3, the DNA is TGCGCCAGCAGCTTGGCCGGGACTAGCGCCGACTACAATGAGCAGTTCTTC. The chain carries TRBV5-1 and TRBJ2-1; TRBD2 matches 10 bases. CDR3 size: 17 residues. CDR1 is SGHRS, CDR2 YFSETQ, per germline. V trimming: 0 bases; J trimming: 3 bases; junction bases outside the gene matches: 6.

This clonotype turned up a few times. This chain links TRBV29-1 with TRBJ1-2, with a weak D call TRBD1 (6 bases). Germline CDR1 reads SQVTM; CDR2 reads ANQGSEA. The germline V and J ends were trimmed by 5 bases and 5 bases, with 15 bases remaining between them. The CDR3 has 13 residues. The CDR3 region has the DNA TGCAGCGTTTCGCCCAGGACAGCTTATGGCTACACCTTC. Translating gives CSVSPRTAYGYTF.

CDR3 sequence: CASSDTRLNTEAFF. The CDR3, as DNA: TGTGCCAGCAGTGATACACGGCTGAACACTGAAGCTTTCTTT. The V call is TRBV25-1, the J call TRBJ1-1; no definite D call. Germline loops: CDR1 MGHDK, CDR2 SYGVNS. Between the trimmed V and J ends, which lost 3 bases and 0 bases, there was a span of 8 bases. This CDR3 comprises 14 residues.

This clonotype was detected ten times or more. The J gene is TRBJ2-1, the V gene TRBV7-2, with 10 positions matching TRBD2. Germline V CDR1 and CDR2: SGHTA, FQGNSA. V lost 3 bases, J lost 6 bases, and 8 bases stayed unmatched. The CDR3 runs to 16 residues. For the CDR3, the DNA is TGTGCCAGCAGCTTCGGGACTAGCGTCTTCGGCAATGAGCAGTTCTTC. Translating gives CASSFGTSVFGNEQFF. Filled out from reference TRBV7-2 and TRBJ2-1, the complete variable domain reads GAGVSQSPSNKVTEKGKDVELRCDPISGHTALYWYRQSLGQGLEFLIYFQGNSAPDKSGLPSDRFSAERTGGSVSTLTIQRTQQEDSAVYLCASSFGTSVFGNEQFFGPGTRLTVL.

This clonotype was recorded many times. The chain employs TRBV9 and TRBJ1-2, with a possible D match to TRBD1 (5 bases). V was trimmed by 0 bases and J by 4 bases, leaving 16 bases between them. Germline values: CDR1 SGDLS, CDR2 YYNGEE. The CDR3 runs to 16 residues. CDR3 residues: CASSVDFQGLGYGYTF. DNA of the CDR3: TGTGCCAGCAGCGTAGACTTTCAGGGTCTCGGCTATGGCTACACCTTC.

The chain carries TRBV10-3 and TRBJ2-7; 10 nucleotides agree with TRBD1. CDR1 ENHRY and CDR2 SYGVKD come from the germline V gene. This CDR3 region has 15 residues. V dropped 5 bases and J dropped 0; count of bases not matched to a gene: 4. The CDR3 DNA reads as TGTGCCATCAGTCCCGGGACAGGGGCCTCCTACGAGCAGTACTTC. This sequence encodes CAISPGTGASYEQYF.

This clonotype turned up a few times. The chain carries TRBV5-5 and TRBJ2-7, with 11 bases that match TRBD2. Trimming took 2 bases from V and 6 from J; bases not matched to a gene: 7. This CDR3 is built from 15 residues. CDR1 and CDR2 from the germline V gene are SGHKS and YYEKEE (reference sequence). The CDR3 is CASSFITSGSTEQYF. In DNA form, the CDR3 reads TGTGCCAGCAGCTTCATAACTAGCGGGAGTACCGAGCAGTACTTC.

V usage is TRBV4-2 and J usage is TRBJ2-1; possible D gene TRBD2, 6 bases. Between the trimmed V and J ends, which lost 1 base and 6 bases, there was a span of 10 bases. Germline CDR1 LGHNA, CDR2 YNFKEQ. This CDR3 comprises 14 residues. The CDR3 sequence is CASSQGKAGNEQFF. CDR3 sequence (DNA): TGTGCCAGCAGCCAAGGAAAAGCGGGCAATGAGCAGTTCTTC.

This clonotype was picked up a small number of times. The genes are TRBV28 and TRBJ2-7; 12 nucleotides align to TRBD2. Germline CDR1 is MDHEN and CDR2 is SYDVKM. This CDR3 contains 17 residues. J was trimmed by 3 bases and V by 2 bases; bases with no gene match: 8. The CDR3 sequence: CASSLKTSGRTRYEQYF. The CDR3 DNA follows: TGTGCCAGCAGTTTAAAAACTAGCGGGAGGACTCGCTACGAGCAGTACTTC.

This clonotype was seen a handful of times. This chain links TRBV29-1 with TRBJ2-1, with 7 bases aligning to TRBD2. After removal of 4 bases from V and 10 bases from J, the junction contained 10 bases not matched to a gene. In germline, CDR1 is SQVTM, CDR2 ANQGSEA. CDR3 length: 13 residues. CDR3 bases: TGCAGCGTTGGGAGACTAGCTCTACAGGAGCAGTTCTTC. This codes for CSVGRLALQEQFF.

This clonotype has just a few counts. The V and J genes are TRBV9 and TRBJ1-1, with TRBD1 identical over 7 bases. CDR1 is SGDLS and CDR2 is YYNGEE in the germline V gene. The ends lost 3 bases at V and 0 bases at J; junction bases unmatched: 8. The CDR3 runs to 16 residues. The DNA of the CDR3 is TGTGCCAGCAGCGCGGACAGGTCATTTATGAACACTGAAGCTTTCTTT. As protein: CASSADRSFMNTEAFF.

This clonotype was counted a few times. The rearrangement links TRBV5-1 to TRBJ1-2; D is undetermined. The V end lost 3 bases, the J end lost 8 bases, and 17 bases lay between the germline ends. Per germline, CDR1 SGHRS and CDR2 YFSETQ. There are 14 residues in the CDR3. The CDR3 nucleotides are TGCGCCAGCAGCTCACCCGGGCGGTCGGACGGCTACACCTTC. It yields the protein CASSSPGRSDGYTF.

The rearrangement uses TRBV4-1 and TRBJ1-4, with TRBD1 as a possible D gene (5 bases). Trimming left V 0 bases short and J 8 bases short, with 13 bases between. The CDR3 has 15 residues. Germline lookup yields CDR1 MGHRA and CDR2 YSYEKL. In DNA form, the CDR3 reads TGCGCCAGCAGCCAAGATGACCAGGGATTGGAAAAACTGTTTTTT. Translated, it gives CASSQDDQGLEKLFF.

J is TRBJ1-5 and V is TRBV12-3 or TRBV12-4; D gene unclear. The ends were cut back, 6 bases at V and 0 bases at J, with 6 bases in the middle. This CDR3 has 13 amino acids. The DNA for the CDR3 is TGTGCCAGCAGCGTATATAGCAATCAGCCCCAGCATTTT. Translated: CASSVYSNQPQHF.